This T cell receptor (beta chain) was found in a study of CD8 T cells in ankylosing spondylitis. Points from the study as a whole: Blood of patients with ankylosing spondylitis appeared to be characterized by a TCR beta motif of 8 or 9 highly homologous variants.

Comment on this clonotype: Its antigen is as yet unknown.

TCRdb independently ran MiXCR on the 5' RACE reads; one entry per CDR3 protein. The data show roughly 200,000 distinct CDR3 sequences, around 13% seen once. The CDR3 spans 15 residues. Per the germline V gene, CDR1 is SEHNR and CDR2 is FQNEAQ (reference sequence). V shed 3 bases and J shed 2 bases, with 12 bases lying between them. The sequence was obtained from a male donor with ankylosing spondylitis or in good health (not recorded which). V and J are TRBV7-9 and TRBJ2-3; D gene ambiguous. Sequencing was performed on blood, either unsorted or a sorted T cell fraction (not recorded which). CDR3 coding DNA: TGTGCCAGCAGCTTCGGCCAATCCCCCACAGATACGCAGTATTTT. Protein: CASSFGQSPTDTQYF.